A single sample is the source of the 17 T cell receptor beta chains below, sequenced in a study of blood T cell repertoires in COVID-19. The data were produced by immunoSEQ multiplex PCR, yet TCRdb's version contains in-frame clones alone and is incomplete. The sample carries approximately 170,000 clones, roughly 80% recorded once. Material for sequencing was peripheral blood. Receptor source: a woman in her 70s with COVID-19, enrolled during active disease.

This clone was detected only once. The V gene is TRBV6-5, the J gene TRBJ1-4; D is undetermined. V shed 10 bases and J shed 8 bases, with 17 bases lying between them. This CDR3 spans 13 amino acids. Per the germline V gene, CDR1 is MNHEY and CDR2 is SVGAGI. The CDR3 coding sequence is TGTGCCACCTCGACCGCCCCGGGAGAAAAACTGTTTTTT. Amino acids: CATSTAPGEKLFF.

In DNA form, the CDR3 reads TGTGCCAGTACATCCCCGGGACAGGGAAGCAGACAGTTCTTC. The encoded protein is CASTSPGQGSRQFF. V and J are TRBV28 and TRBJ2-1; 9 bases map to TRBD1. Germline V gives CDR1 MDHEN, CDR2 SYDVKM. The CDR3 loop spans 14 amino acids. Germline trimming cut 9 bases from V and 13 bases from J; bases unmatched to any gene: 16.

This chain joins TRBV10-3 and TRBJ2-5; maybe TRBD2 (7 bases). This CDR3 region has 13 residues. V dropped 10 bases and J dropped 5 bases, with 17 bases sitting between them. Germline-derived CDR1 and CDR2 are ENHRY and SYGVKD. CDR3 sequence: CATSGGPVETQYF. CDR3 nucleotide sequence: TGTGCCACCTCCGGGGGGCCGGTGGAGACCCAGTACTTC.

CDR3 in amino acids: CASSSDTLNTGELFF. The CDR3 DNA follows: TGTGCCAGCAGCTCAGACACCTTGAACACCGGGGAGCTGTTTTTT. The chain recombines TRBV5-5 with TRBJ2-2; D is ambiguous. The CDR3 consists of 15 residues. Germline values: CDR1 SGHKS, CDR2 YYEKEE (reference sequence). Trimming removed 3 bases at V and 1 base at J, with 10 bases between. Supplemented by reference TRBV5-5 and TRBJ2-2, the full variable domain reads DAGVTQSPTHLIKTRGQQVTLRCSPISGHKSVSWYQQVLGQGPQFIFQYYEKEERGRGNFPDRFSARQFPNYSSELNVNALLLGDSALYLCASSSDTLNTGELFFGEGSRLTVL.

V is TRBV6-4 and J is TRBJ1-2; TRBD1 agrees at 7 bases. The CDR3 covers 12 residues. With 6 bases clipped from V and 3 bases from J, the junction kept 1 base outside the gene matches. CDR1 MRHNA and CDR2 SNTAGT come from the germline V gene. CDR3 sequence: CASSGTDYGYTF. The DNA of the CDR3 is TGTGCCAGCAGCGGGACAGACTATGGCTACACCTTC.

This clone was observed a handful of times. The V gene is TRBV29-1, the J gene TRBJ1-1, with a tentative D call TRBD1 (5 bases). Germline CDR1 SQVTM, CDR2 ANQGSEA. The CDR3 sequence is 12 residues long. V dropped 6 bases and J dropped 6 bases, with 14 bases sitting between them. The CDR3 region has the DNA TGCAGCGTCCACCCTGGAGGGGCTGAAGCTTTCTTT. Translated, it gives CSVHPGGAEAFF.

This clone is a singleton in its sample. V usage is TRBV7-8 and J usage is TRBJ2-1, with 8 bases lining up with TRBD2. The CDR3 length is 15 residues. The germline V gene encodes CDR1 SGHVS and CDR2 FQNEAQ. V shed 0 bases and J 6 bases; nucleotides not matched to a gene: 4. The DNA of the CDR3 is TGTGCCAGCAGCTTAGCCAGTAGCGGGACCAATGAGCAGTTCTTC. Amino acids: CASSLASSGTNEQFF. The full variable domain, completed using reference TRBV7-8 and TRBJ2-1, is GAGVSQSPRYKVAKRGQDVALRCDPISGHVSLFWYQQALGQGPEFLTYFQNEAQLDKSGLPSDRFFAERPEGSVSTLKIQRTQQEDSAVYLCASSLASSGTNEQFFGPGTRLTVL.

The chain has TRBV7-2 and TRBJ2-7, with D possibly TRBD2 on 5 matching bases. CDR3 length: 12 residues. V lost 6 bases and J 2 bases, leaving 8 bases between the germline ends. Germline CDR1 is SGHTA and CDR2 is FQGNSA. This CDR3 is CASSLTTYEQYF. The CDR3 coding sequence is TGTGCCAGCAGTTTGACTACCTACGAGCAGTACTTC. Full variable domain (missing parts from reference TRBV7-2 and TRBJ2-7): GAGVSQSPSNKVTEKGKDVELRCDPISGHTALYWYRQSLGQGLEFLIYFQGNSAPDKSGLPSDRFSAERTGGSVSTLTIQRTQQEDSAVYLCASSLTTYEQYFGPGTRLTVT.

CDR3 bases: TGTGCCAGCAGTCTGGACAGGGGGTCGAACTATGGCTACACCTTC. Translation gives CASSLDRGSNYGYTF. The V and J genes are TRBV28 and TRBJ1-2, with TRBD1 identical over 10 bases. CDR3 length equals 15 residues. Trimming cost V 5 bases and J 2 bases; bases outside gene matches: 5. Germline CDR1 and CDR2: MDHEN and SYDVKM.

This sequence joins TRBV9 and TRBJ1-2; D is unclear. The V end lost 3 bases, the J end lost 8 bases, and 14 bases lay between the germline ends. CDR1 SGDLS and CDR2 YYNGEE come from the germline V gene. This CDR3 contains 13 residues. The CDR3 DNA sequence: TGTGCCAGCAGCGCGGGGTGGGAGGCCGGCTACACCTTC. It yields the protein CASSAGWEAGYTF.

The chain links TRBV5-1 to TRBJ1-4; TRBD1 agrees at 11 bases. This CDR3 is 16 amino acids long. The V gene end was trimmed by 2 bases and the J gene end by 7 bases; junction bases not matched to a gene: 7. Germline CDR1 reads SGHRS; CDR2 reads YFSETQ. The CDR3 DNA reads as TGCGCCAGCAGCTTAGGACAGGGGGCTTTTGGTGAAAAACTGTTTTTT. Protein product: CASSLGQGAFGEKLFF.

The chain is built from TRBV5-1 and TRBJ2-5, with D tentatively TRBD1 (6 bases). Germline assignment: CDR1 SGHRS and CDR2 YFSETQ. Between the trimmed V and J ends, which lost 0 bases and 2 bases, there was a span of 11 bases. The CDR3 has 15 amino acids. CDR3 loop: CASSLGYRAQETQYF. For the CDR3, the DNA is TGCGCCAGCAGCTTGGGGTACAGGGCTCAAGAGACCCAGTACTTC.

A single count supports this clone. V gene TRBV30 combines with J gene TRBJ1-1; D not certain. CDR1 and CDR2 (germline): GTSNPN, SVGIG (reference sequence). The V gene lost 3 bases and the J gene lost 8 bases, with 13 bases spanning the gap. This CDR3 contains 12 residues. CDR3 nucleotide sequence: TGTGCCTGGAGGAACTACGGTCTGGAAGCTTTCTTT. It translates to CAWRNYGLEAFF.

The chain has TRBV7-2 and TRBJ2-7; no clear D gene. V lost 4 bases and J 4 bases, leaving 17 bases between the germline ends. From germline, CDR1 is SGHTA and CDR2 FQGNSA. The length of the CDR3 is 15 residues. DNA for the CDR3: TGTGCCAGCAGCTCCCCGACCCTCGAACTATACGAGCAGTACTTC. Its protein is CASSSPTLELYEQYF.

The gene calls are TRBV5-6 and TRBJ2-7; TRBD1 matches 7 bases. After removal of 3 bases from V and 5 bases from J, the junction contained 17 bases not matched to a gene. Germline V gene lookup returns CDR1 SGHDT and CDR2 YYEEEE. The CDR3 spans 17 residues. Written as DNA, the CDR3 is TGTGCCAGCAGCTCCCGACCGGGACAGAAGACTAAGGACGAGCAGTACGTC. This codes for CASSSRPGQKTKDEQYV.

The chain couples TRBV7-2 to TRBJ2-3; D remains unclear. The germline gives CDR1 SGHTA, CDR2 FQGNSA. The CDR3 consists of 13 residues. The ends were cut back, 5 bases at V and 4 bases at J, with 10 bases in the middle. The CDR3 region has the DNA TGTGCCAGCAGCCTGGCGGTCCCAGATACGCAGTATTTT. Amino acid sequence: CASSLAVPDTQYF. Drawing the rest from reference TRBV7-2 and TRBJ2-3, the complete variable domain is GAGVSQSPSNKVTEKGKDVELRCDPISGHTALYWYRQSLGQGLEFLIYFQGNSAPDKSGLPSDRFSAERTGGSVSTLTIQRTQQEDSAVYLCASSLAVPDTQYFGPGTRLTVL.

This sequence joins TRBV28 and TRBJ1-5, with TRBD1 matching over 9 bases. CDR3 length: 15 amino acids. Germline CDR1 MDHEN, CDR2 SYDVKM. V gave up 4 bases and J gave up 0 bases; unmatched junction bases: 1. CDR3 in DNA: TGTGCCAGCAGTTGGGACAGGGTTAGCAATCAGCCCCAGCATTTT. Translated: CASSWDRVSNQPQHF.